One sample yielded the 29 T cell receptor beta chains listed below, sequenced in a study of T cell responses to AZD1222 COVID-19 vaccine (TCRdb year 2021). The sample's time point label is to be understood as: about 28 days (+/-7) after the second vaccine dose. Libraries were built with the immunoSEQ multiplex PCR assay. Entries here come from immuneACCESS through TCRdb and include only in-frame sequences with V and J called. Some clones fail to appear in such tables; in the studies checked, an unresolved V gene covers under half of the shortfall, and the cause of the remainder is unknown. Counted in this sample were approximately 110,000 clones; about 90% of them appeared once. The ten most abundant clones make up about 7.5% of the sample. Sequences were derived from peripheral blood, sampled 28 days after the second AZD1222 dose. The receptors come from an adult who received the AZD1222 COVID-19 vaccine.

The genes are TRBV28 and TRBJ2-7; D is uncertain. The CDR3 has 12 residues. Germline CDR1 and CDR2: MDHEN and SYDVKM. Trimming stripped 2 bases from V and 4 bases from J, with 6 bases between. CDR3 amino acids: CASSLRVYEQYF. The CDR3 nucleotides read TGTGCCAGCAGTTTAAGGGTTTACGAGCAGTACTTC.

The chain recombines TRBV28 with TRBJ2-7; no definite D call. The V gene's germline CDR1 is MDHEN and CDR2 SYDVKM. This CDR3 has 15 amino acids. V lost 2 bases and J 4 bases, leaving 15 bases between the germline ends. Written as DNA, the CDR3 is TGTGCCAGCAGTTTAGGTCTCGGGCAGCTATACGAGCAGTACTTC. This encodes CASSLGLGQLYEQYF.

The chain is built from TRBV28 and TRBJ1-1; tentatively, D is TRBD1 (5 bases). The CDR3 spans 14 residues. The germline V gene has CDR1 MDHEN and CDR2 SYDVKM. With 3 bases removed from V and 4 bases from J, the gap between germline ends came to 12 bases. CDR3 residues: CASSLLAGTTEAFF. The CDR3, as DNA: TGTGCCAGCAGTTTGCTCGCCGGGACCACTGAAGCTTTCTTT.

The V and J genes are TRBV6-1 and TRBJ2-4; 8 nucleotides match TRBD2. Trimming cost V 2 bases and J 8 bases; bases outside gene matches: 8. CDR3 length: 15 residues. Germline V gene data show CDR1 as MNHNS and CDR2 as SASEGT. CDR3 nucleotides: TGTGCCAGCAGTGAATCCCGGGGGGGGATAGACATTCAGTACTTC. Amino acid sequence: CASSESRGGIDIQYF.

The chain is built from TRBV19 and TRBJ2-2; 7 nucleotides agree with TRBD1. Germline values: CDR1 LNHDA, CDR2 SQIVND (reference sequence). This CDR3 region has 16 residues. Trimming took 4 bases from V and 0 from J; bases not matched to a gene: 5. The CDR3 DNA reads as TGTGCCAGTAGTACTTCTGGGACAGCGAACACCGGGGAGCTGTTTTTT. This sequence encodes CASSTSGTANTGELFF.

The chain combines TRBV30 with TRBJ1-6; a possible D gene is TRBD1 (6 bases). Germline CDR1 GTSNPN, CDR2 SVGIG (reference sequence). The V and J ends lost 3 bases and 0 bases respectively, with 24 bases between them. This CDR3 has 20 amino acids. The CDR3 DNA sequence: TGTGCCTGGAGCGATCCGAGGGGGGGAGAACGCAGCTCCTATAATTCACCCCTCCACTTT. It yields the protein CAWSDPRGGERSSYNSPLHF.

The chain combines TRBV14 with TRBJ1-1, with unresolved D. CDR1 SGHDN and CDR2 FVKESK come from the germline V gene. The CDR3 consists of 14 residues. V lost 4 bases and J lost 4, with 13 bases in between. The CDR3 spells CASSPRIKATEAFF. CDR3 DNA sequence: TGTGCCAGCAGCCCGCGGATCAAGGCCACTGAAGCTTTCTTT.

The V call is TRBV7-8, the J call TRBJ2-3; D unclear. This CDR3 is 13 amino acids long. Germline V lookup: CDR1 SGHVS, CDR2 FQNEAQ. The ends were cut back, 1 base at V and 7 bases at J, with 9 bases in the middle. The CDR3 sequence is CASSLGTGYTQYF. The CDR3 DNA reads TGTGCCAGCAGCTTAGGGACCGGGTATACGCAGTATTTT.

The chain has TRBV18 and TRBJ1-5; 8 bases fit TRBD1. CDR1 KGHSH and CDR2 LQKENI come from the germline V gene. V lost 2 bases to trimming and J lost 3 bases; unmatched junction nucleotides: 12. This CDR3 comprises 18 residues. The CDR3 DNA sequence: TGTGCCAGCTCACCAACACCTTCACAGGGGGTAATCAATCAGCCCCAGCATTTT. Encoded protein: CASSPTPSQGVINQPQHF. The whole variable domain, filled in from reference TRBV18 and TRBJ1-5, reads NAGVMQNPRHLVRRRGQEARLRCSPMKGHSHVYWYRQLPEEGLKFMVYLQKENIIDESGMPKERFSAEFPKEGPSILRIQQVVRGDSAAYFCASSPTPSQGVINQPQHFGDGTRLSIL.

This chain uses TRBV6-5 with TRBJ1-1; D is ambiguous. V dropped 6 bases and J dropped 8 bases, with 16 bases sitting between them. There are 13 residues in the CDR3. Germline values: CDR1 MNHEY, CDR2 SVGAGI. The DNA of the CDR3 is TGTGCCAGCAGCCCCGACGTCGGGGTCGAAGCTTTCTTT. Its translation is CASSPDVGVEAFF.

V is TRBV6-5 and J is TRBJ1-2; a possible D gene is TRBD1 (5 bases). Trimming left V 6 bases short and J 8 bases short, with 19 bases between. This CDR3 is built from 14 residues. CDR1 is MNHEY, CDR2 SVGAGI, per germline. DNA for the CDR3: TGTGCCAGCAGAAGCAATCCTGGGACCAGGGGCTACACCTTC. It yields the protein CASRSNPGTRGYTF.

This clone has only one observation. The chain carries TRBV28 and TRBJ1-5; D gene unclear. Trimming cost V 6 bases and J 4 bases, with 7 bases left between them. The CDR3 is 12 amino acids. Germline V gene data show CDR1 as MDHEN and CDR2 as SYDVKM. CDR3: CASSSENQPQHF. CDR3 DNA: TGTGCCAGCAGCTCAGAGAATCAGCCCCAGCATTTT. The full variable domain, rest sourced from reference TRBV28 and TRBJ1-5, is DVKVTQSSRYLVKRTGEKVFLECVQDMDHENMFWYRQDPGLGLRLIYFSYDVKMKEKGDIPEGYSVSREKKERFSLILESASTNQTSMYLCASSSENQPQHFGDGTRLSIL.

The chain couples TRBV5-4 to TRBJ2-1; TRBD2 matches at 7 bases. CDR1 and CDR2 from the germline V gene are SGHNT and YYREEE (reference sequence). CDR3 size: 16 residues. Trimming removed 4 bases from V and 0 bases from J; junction bases left unmatched: 7. This chain's CDR3 is CASSLLAESSYNEQFF. The CDR3, as DNA: TGTGCCAGCAGCCTTCTAGCGGAGAGCTCCTACAATGAGCAGTTCTTC.

The chain links TRBV7-2 to TRBJ2-3; tentatively, D is TRBD2 (5 bases). Germline V lookup: CDR1 SGHTA, CDR2 FQGNSA. Trimming took off 5 bases at V and 3 bases at J, with 18 bases between the two ends. The CDR3 contains 16 residues. The CDR3, as DNA: TGTGCCAGCAGCCCCTTAACTAGTTCCACGACAGATACGCAGTATTTT. Amino acids: CASSPLTSSTTDTQYF.

Concerning this clone: Mismatch with germline at one junction end may stem from a read error. V is TRBV28 and J is TRBJ1-2, with D possibly being TRBD1 (5 bases). The germline CDR1 and CDR2 sequences are MDHEN and SYDVKM. The CDR3 runs 11 residues. The chain's CDR3 is CAGRENYGYTF. The CDR3 coding sequence is TGTGCCGGCAGGGAGAACTATGGCTACACCTTC.

J is TRBJ1-2 and V is TRBV5-1; possible D gene TRBD1, 5 bases. The CDR3 consists of 14 residues. The V gene lost 0 bases and the J gene lost 7 bases, with 13 bases spanning the gap. Germline V gives CDR1 SGHRS, CDR2 YFSETQ. The CDR3 DNA is TGCGCCAGCAGCTTGGCTGGCAGGGCGGGTGGCTACACCTTC. It codes for CASSLAGRAGGYTF. Based on the CDR3 plus reference TRBV5-1 and TRBJ1-2, the full variable domain is KAGVTQTPRYLIKTRGQQVTLSCSPISGHRSVSWYQQTPGQGLQFLFEYFSETQRNKGNFPGRFSGRQFSNSRSEMNVSTLELGDSALYLCASSLAGRAGGYTFGSGTRLTVV.

This chain uses TRBV2 with TRBJ1-6, with D maybe TRBD1 (6 bases). V shed 9 bases and J shed 10 bases, with 16 bases lying between them. The CDR3 has 13 residues. In germline, CDR1 is SNHLY, CDR2 FYNNEI. The CDR3 DNA follows: TGTGCCAGTGGGGGACAAATCGGGTCACCCCTCCACTTT. This translates into CASGGQIGSPLHF.

This rearrangement joins TRBV28 to TRBJ2-3; TRBD2 agrees at 13 bases. This CDR3 spans 18 amino acids. CDR1 MDHEN and CDR2 SYDVKM come from the germline V gene. Trimming at V came to 1 base and at J to 3 bases, leaving 7 bases not matched to a gene. The CDR3, as DNA: TGTGCCAGCAGTTTATTAGTGACTAGCGGGGGGCGGACAGATACGCAGTATTTT. Amino acids: CASSLLVTSGGRTDTQYF.

V usage is TRBV20-1 and J usage is TRBJ2-4, with 10 bases fitting TRBD2. This CDR3 comprises 16 residues. V was clipped by 3 bases and J by 8 bases; unmatched bases: 13. Looked up from germline, CDR1 is DFQATT and CDR2 is SNEGSKA (reference sequence). The CDR3 bases are TGCAGTGCTAGTTGGCTAGCGGGAGCTCTGGGAGACATTCAGTACTTC. Translated: CSASWLAGALGDIQYF.

V is TRBV19 and J is TRBJ1-1; TRBD1 matches at 7 bases. Germline lookup yields CDR1 LNHDA and CDR2 SQIVND (reference sequence). This CDR3 has 15 amino acids. The V gene end was trimmed by 3 bases and the J gene end by 2 bases; junction bases not matched to a gene: 6. The CDR3 region is CASSMGNRGNTEAFF. For the CDR3, the DNA is TGTGCCAGTAGTATGGGAAACAGGGGAAACACTGAAGCTTTCTTT. Looking up the rest from reference TRBV19 and TRBJ1-1 gives the full variable domain: DGGITQSPKYLFRKEGQNVTLSCEQNLNHDAMYWYRQDPGQGLRLIYYSQIVNDFQKGDIAEGYSVSREKKESFPLTVTSAQKNPTAFYLCASSMGNRGNTEAFFGQGTRLTVV.

The chain carries TRBV28 and TRBJ2-1; perhaps TRBD2 as D (6 bases). V gave up 4 bases and J gave up 0 bases, with 19 bases separating them. CDR3 length equals 18 residues. Germline V gives CDR1 MDHEN, CDR2 SYDVKM. In nucleotides, the CDR3 is TGTGCCAGCAGTTCACCTACCCCTAGCGCGAGCTCCTACAATGAGCAGTTCTTC. Its protein is CASSSPTPSASSYNEQFF.

The rearrangement uses TRBV6-5 and TRBJ1-2; maybe TRBD1 (6 bases). Between the trimmed V and J ends, which lost 6 bases and 5 bases, there was a span of 13 bases. The CDR3 length is 13 residues. The germline V gene has CDR1 MNHEY and CDR2 SVGAGI. The CDR3 sequence: CASSPTGPYGYTF. The CDR3, as DNA: TGTGCCAGCAGCCCCACAGGGCCGTATGGCTACACCTTC.

V and J are TRBV28 and TRBJ2-7; D might be TRBD2 (5 bases). With 4 bases removed from V and 6 bases from J, the gap between germline ends came to 13 bases. The germline V gene has CDR1 MDHEN and CDR2 SYDVKM. The CDR3 consists of 13 residues. CDR3 sequence reads: CASSSGNRGEQYF. Here the CDR3 DNA reads TGTGCCAGCAGTTCCGGGAACCGGGGCGAGCAGTACTTC.

V is TRBV10-3 and J is TRBJ2-7; TRBD2 matches at 8 bases. The germline V gene has CDR1 ENHRY and CDR2 SYGVKD. The CDR3 is made up of 13 amino acids. V shed 6 bases and J 2 bases; nucleotides not matched to a gene: 3. The CDR3 DNA reads TGTGCCATCAGAGCGGGGGAAACCTACGAGCAGTACTTC. This gives the protein CAIRAGETYEQYF.

CDR3 amino acids: CASSLSGQTEYF. For the CDR3, the DNA is TGTGCCAGCAGCCTTTCAGGACAGACTGAGTACTTC. J is TRBJ2-7 and V is TRBV3-1 (or the pseudogene TRBV3-2); weak D call: TRBD1 (6 bases). The germline gives CDR1 LGHDT, CDR2 YNNKEL (reference sequence). The CDR3 is 12 residues long. V lost 4 bases and J 11 bases, leaving 15 bases between the germline ends.

The rearrangement links TRBV24-1 to TRBJ1-1; D not resolved. The germline CDR1 and CDR2 sequences are KGHDR and SFDVKD. V was shortened by 7 bases and J by 6 bases, with 11 bases between the two germline ends. This CDR3 region has 12 residues. CDR3 DNA sequence: TGTGCCACCAGGAACCAGCGTTCTGAAGCTTTCTTT. It codes for CATRNQRSEAFF.

The V call is TRBV28, the J call TRBJ1-2; D may be TRBD1 (5 bases). The ends were cut back, 7 bases at V and 1 base at J, with 10 bases in the middle. CDR1 MDHEN and CDR2 SYDVKM come from the germline V gene. The CDR3 is made up of 13 amino acids. The CDR3 coding sequence is TGTGCCAGCACCCGGGGGGGTAACTATGGCTACACCTTC. This codes for CASTRGGNYGYTF.

The chain employs TRBV19 and TRBJ1-1; no reliable D call. The ends were cut back, 6 bases at V and 6 bases at J, with 5 bases in the middle. Germline V CDR1 and CDR2: LNHDA, SQIVND (reference sequence). The CDR3 loop spans 10 amino acids. The CDR3 loop reads CASRGPEAFF. The CDR3, as DNA: TGTGCCAGTAGAGGACCTGAAGCTTTCTTT.

The V call is TRBV7-2, the J call TRBJ2-1; TRBD1 is a possible D gene (6 bases). CDR1 is SGHTA and CDR2 is FQGNSA in the germline V gene. This CDR3 spans 15 amino acids. The germline V and J ends were trimmed by 5 bases and 0 bases, with 11 bases remaining between them. CDR3 sequence reads: CASSPQGRSYNEQFF. The CDR3 DNA sequence: TGTGCCAGCAGCCCACAGGGCCGCTCCTACAATGAGCAGTTCTTC.